Listed here are 21 T cell receptor beta chains from one sample, sequenced in a study of CD8 T cells in ankylosing spondylitis. Each CDR3 protein is one row after TCRdb ran MiXCR on the 5' RACE reads. The sample lists around 150,000 distinct CDR3 sequences, about a third occurring once. The sequenced sample consisted of synovial fluid, either unsorted or a sorted T cell fraction (not recorded which). These receptors originate from a male donor with ankylosing spondylitis.

This clonotype has a handful of counts. V is TRBV6-1 and J is TRBJ1-6; a weak D match, TRBD1 (5 bases). The CDR3 length is 16 residues. Trimming shortened V by 6 bases and J by 5 bases, and 17 bases separated the two germline ends. The germline CDR1 and CDR2 sequences are MNHNS and SASEGT. The CDR3 protein is CASRNTGIRDNSPLHF. The CDR3 bases are TGTGCCAGCAGAAACACAGGAATTCGGGATAATTCACCCCTCCACTTT.

This clonotype was counted at least ten times. This rearrangement joins TRBV2 to TRBJ1-4, with a weak D call TRBD1 (6 bases). CDR1 is SNHLY, CDR2 FYNNEI, per germline. This CDR3 comprises 16 residues. With 5 bases removed from V and 4 bases from J, the gap between germline ends came to 17 bases. CDR3 sequence reads: CASSTAPGARNEKLFF. The CDR3 nucleotides are TGTGCCAGCAGTACCGCGCCGGGGGCGCGTAATGAAAAACTGTTTTTT.

This clonotype was detected ten times or more. The rearrangement uses TRBV9 and TRBJ2-7; a weak D match, TRBD1 (6 bases). The CDR3 contains 18 residues. Germline values: CDR1 SGDLS, CDR2 YYNGEE. Deletions cut 3 bases from V and 4 bases from J, with 26 bases between. CDR3: CASSAHPAGTRGGYEQYF. The CDR3 nucleotides are TGTGCCAGCAGCGCCCATCCCGCCGGGACACGAGGGGGTTACGAGCAGTACTTC.

This clonotype has a handful of counts. The chain has TRBV28 and TRBJ2-1, with 11 bases aligning to TRBD2. Germline V gene lookup returns CDR1 MDHEN and CDR2 SYDVKM. Trimming at V came to 8 bases and at J to 6 bases, leaving 9 bases not matched to a gene. This CDR3 is 15 amino acids long. This CDR3 reads CASLLAGARSNEQFF. CDR3 nucleotide sequence: TGTGCCAGCCTACTAGCGGGGGCCCGAAGCAATGAGCAGTTCTTC.

The rearrangement links TRBV27 to TRBJ2-1; 9 bases line up with TRBD1. Trimming at V came to 0 bases and at J to 8 bases, leaving 14 bases not matched to a gene. The CDR3 runs to 18 residues. Germline V gene sequence: CDR1 MNHEY, CDR2 SMNVEV (reference sequence). As DNA, the CDR3 is TGTGCCAGCAGTTTATCTCATCCGGGGAACAGGGGGCAGGATGAGCAGTTCTTC. Its translation: CASSLSHPGNRGQDEQFF.

This clonotype was detected ten times or more. This chain links TRBV7-8 with TRBJ1-3; D ambiguous. The CDR3 length is 15 residues. Germline CDR1 SGHVS, CDR2 FQNEAQ. V lost 1 base, J lost 0 bases, and 7 bases lay in between. CDR3 coding DNA: TGTGCCAGCAGCTTAGGGGCTAACTCTGGAAACACCATATATTTT. Protein product: CASSLGANSGNTIYF.

This sequence joins TRBV11-3 and TRBJ2-2; D may be TRBD2 (6 bases). CDR3 length equals 15 residues. Per germline, CDR1 SGHNT and CDR2 YENEEA. V gave up 1 base and J gave up 1 base, with 7 bases separating them. In DNA, the CDR3 is TGTGCCAGCAGCTTAGTCGGGGGGAACACCGGGGAGCTGTTTTTT. Its translation is CASSLVGGNTGELFF.

CDR3 protein: CASSPQRGYNSPLHF. The CDR3 coding sequence is TGTGCCAGCAGCCCCCAGAGGGGTTATAATTCACCCCTCCACTTT. The rearrangement joins TRBV7-8 to TRBJ1-6; D might be TRBD1 (5 bases). The CDR3 spans 15 residues. V gave up 5 bases and J gave up 4 bases, with 12 bases separating them. Germline assignment: CDR1 SGHVS and CDR2 FQNEAQ.

The V call is TRBV6-2 or TRBV6-3, the J call TRBJ2-3; tentatively, D is TRBD2 (6 bases). Trimming left V 4 bases short and J 5 bases short, with 13 bases between. The CDR3 is 14 residues long. The germline V gene encodes CDR1 MNHEY and CDR2 SVGEGT. The CDR3 loop is CASSSREWRDTQYF. CDR3 sequence (DNA): TGTGCCAGCAGTTCCCGGGAGTGGAGAGATACGCAGTATTTT.

Within the sample, this clonotype is medium-sized (0.01 to 0.1%). V gene TRBV12-3 or TRBV12-4 combines with J gene TRBJ2-1, with D maybe TRBD2 (5 bases). The length of the CDR3 is 12 residues. V was cut by 3 bases and J by 15 bases, with 15 bases left in between. CDR3 sequence reads: CASSLAERPRFF. The CDR3, as DNA: TGTGCCAGCAGTTTGGCCGAGCGGCCCCGGTTCTTC.

This clonotype was counted only a few times. This sequence joins TRBV5-1 and TRBJ2-2, with a weak D call TRBD2 (5 bases). Trimming removed 0 bases at V and 5 bases at J, with 14 bases between. Germline V CDR1 and CDR2: SGHRS, YFSETQ. This CDR3 has 16 amino acids. The CDR3 nucleotides are TGCGCCAGCAGCTTGGATCTCGGCTCGGGAACCGGGGAGCTGTTTTTT. It is translated as CASSLDLGSGTGELFF.

This clonotype was counted only a few times. The chain uses TRBV28 and TRBJ2-2; possibly TRBD2 for D (5 bases). The CDR3 is 17 residues long. Germline V CDR1 and CDR2: MDHEN, SYDVKM. V was cut by 4 bases and J by 1 base, with 16 bases left in between. As DNA, the CDR3 is TGTGCCAGCAGTTCCCCCTCAAGGAGCGGGAACACCGGGGAGCTGTTTTTT. This encodes CASSSPSRSGNTGELFF.

This clonotype appeared a few times. This sequence joins TRBV7-9 and TRBJ2-1, with 8 bases aligning to TRBD1. CDR1 SEHNR and CDR2 FQNEAQ come from the germline V gene (reference sequence). The CDR3 consists of 15 residues. V lost 5 bases and J lost 0; bases outside the gene matches: 3. CDR3 nucleotides: TGTGCCAGCAGCCGGACAGGGAGCTCCTACAATGAGCAGTTCTTC. Protein product: CASSRTGSSYNEQFF.

V gene TRBV24-1 combines with J gene TRBJ1-5; no definite D call. The length of the CDR3 is 14 residues. Germline CDR1 is KGHDR and CDR2 is SFDVKD. V was trimmed by 4 bases and J by 5 bases, leaving 11 bases between them. CDR3 nucleotides: TGTGCCACCAGTGACCCCGACATCGATCAGCCCCAGCATTTT. This sequence encodes CATSDPDIDQPQHF.

This clonotype has only one observation. The V and J genes are TRBV12-5 and TRBJ2-7; D is uncertain. The CDR3 loop spans 12 amino acids. The V gene lost 0 bases and the J gene lost 5 bases, with 5 bases spanning the gap. Germline assignment: CDR1 LGHNT and CDR2 FRNRAP. CDR3 sequence reads: CASGLVTDEQYF. CDR3 coding DNA: TGTGCTAGTGGTTTGGTCACCGACGAGCAGTACTTC.

This chain connects TRBV7-2 to TRBJ2-7; TRBD2 is a possible D gene (5 bases). Trimming shortened V by 3 bases and J by 4 bases, and 10 bases separated the two germline ends. CDR3 size: 13 residues. CDR1 is SGHTA, CDR2 FQGNSA, per germline. DNA of the CDR3: TGTGCCAGCAGCTTGGGAGCAGTGTACGAGCAGTACTTC. Its translation: CASSLGAVYEQYF.

This clonotype was seen many times. V usage is TRBV2 and J usage is TRBJ2-3; perhaps TRBD2 as D (5 bases). Looked up from germline, CDR1 is SNHLY and CDR2 is FYNNEI. The CDR3 contains 16 residues. V gave up 3 bases and J gave up 2 bases, with 15 bases separating them. The CDR3 DNA follows: TGTGCCAGCAGTGACGGAACTAGATCCTTCACAGATACGCAGTATTTT. Translating it yields CASSDGTRSFTDTQYF.

Only a few counts were recorded for this clonotype. The genes are TRBV12-3 or TRBV12-4 and TRBJ2-3; D could derive from TRBD1 or TRBD2 (5 bases each). The CDR3 totals 16 residues. The ends were cut back, 5 bases at V and 2 bases at J, with 17 bases in the middle. CDR3 in DNA: TGTGCCAGCAGTCGCCAAGAGGGGAAGGCCACAGATACGCAGTATTTT. It is translated as CASSRQEGKATDTQYF.

This clonotype was detected many times. The CDR3 DNA follows: TGCAGTGCTAGAGTGGCGGGAGAGATTAGGGAGCAGTTCTTC. Its translation: CSARVAGEIREQFF. V is TRBV20-1 and J is TRBJ2-1, with 7 bases aligning to TRBD2. The J segment lost 10 bases and the V segment lost 1 base, leaving 10 bases of the junction unmatched. The CDR3 covers 14 residues. Germline-derived CDR1 and CDR2 are DFQATT and SNEGSKA (reference sequence).

This chain uses TRBV28 with TRBJ2-7; D gene unclear. The CDR3 length is 15 residues. CDR1 and CDR2 from the germline V gene are MDHEN and SYDVKM. With 4 bases removed from V and 0 bases from J, the gap between germline ends came to 13 bases. The CDR3 coding sequence is TGTGCCAGCAGTTCAAGCGATAAACTCTCCTACGAGCAGTACTTC. It is translated as CASSSSDKLSYEQYF.

Here the CDR3 reads CASSLVTGGRNEQFF. In DNA, the CDR3 is TGTGCCAGCAGTTTAGTTACGGGAGGCAGGAATGAGCAGTTCTTC. The genes are TRBV12-3 or TRBV12-4 and TRBJ2-1, with TRBD2 identical over 7 bases. V dropped 1 base and J dropped 7; count of bases not matched to a gene: 7. There are 15 residues in the CDR3.